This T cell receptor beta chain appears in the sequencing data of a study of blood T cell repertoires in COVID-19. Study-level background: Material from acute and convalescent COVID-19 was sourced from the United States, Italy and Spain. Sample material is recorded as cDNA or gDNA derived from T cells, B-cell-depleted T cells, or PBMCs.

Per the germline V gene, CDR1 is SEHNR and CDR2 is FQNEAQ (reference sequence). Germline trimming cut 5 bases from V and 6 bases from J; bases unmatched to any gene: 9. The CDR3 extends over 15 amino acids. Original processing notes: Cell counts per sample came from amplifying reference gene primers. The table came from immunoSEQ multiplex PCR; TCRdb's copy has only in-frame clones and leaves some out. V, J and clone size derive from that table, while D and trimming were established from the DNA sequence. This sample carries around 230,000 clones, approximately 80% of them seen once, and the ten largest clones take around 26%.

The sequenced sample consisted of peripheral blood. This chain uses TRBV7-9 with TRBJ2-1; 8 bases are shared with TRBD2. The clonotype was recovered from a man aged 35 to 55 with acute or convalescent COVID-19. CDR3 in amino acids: CASSRLAPLPNEQFF. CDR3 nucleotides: TGTGCCAGCAGCAGACTAGCGCCGCTCCCCAATGAGCAGTTCTTC.